This T cell receptor (beta chain) was profiled in a study of cytomegalovirus exposure and HLA in healthy donors. Overall study context: Later, an analysis reported that the 130 or so validation repertoires had used the same platform as the roughly 660 first-cohort repertoires.

Points from the study as a whole: Three chains tied to CMV proved CMV antigen-specific in vitro.

Here immunoSEQ multiplex PCR was the method, and the copy in TCRdb shows in-frame clones only, minus some. The table shows 120,000 or so clones, with around nine tenths occurring only once. Notes on this clone: Its antigen is still unknown.

Germline CDR1 SGHAT, CDR2 FQNNGV. Trimming took off 2 bases at V and 0 bases at J, with 17 bases between the two ends. The CDR3 totals 18 residues. The specimen was PBMCs. V is TRBV11-2 and J is TRBJ2-1; TRBD1 might be the D (7 bases). The clonotype originates from a man in his thirties or forties in good health and CMV-seronegative. DNA of the CDR3: TGTGCCAGCAGCTTATGGGGCGGGACAGCGCCCTCCTACAATGAGCAGTTCTTC. Translated: CASSLWGGTAPSYNEQFF.